This passage covers 19 T cell receptor beta chains from one sample sequenced in a study of T cells in Graves' hyperthyroidism and ophthalmopathy. Amplified TCR beta CDR3 regions came from RNA transcripts. Initially, a first-round RT-PCR of the TCR CDR3 employed the HTBI primer set. A single record per CDR3 protein comes from TCRdb applying MiXCR to the multiplex PCR reads. The repertoire has under 300,000 distinct CDR3 sequences, less than 30% of them found once; the top ten carry roughly 24%. The sample comprised blood. These receptors all stem from a man aged 40-55 years with Graves' hyperthyroidism that later progressed to Graves' ophthalmopathy.

This clonotype was observed many times. The V gene is TRBV4-1, the J gene TRBJ2-7, with D maybe TRBD1 (5 bases). The germline CDR1 and CDR2 sequences are MGHRA and YSYEKL. V dropped 0 bases and J dropped 9 bases, with 12 bases sitting between them. CDR3 length: 13 amino acids. CDR3 sequence reads: CASSQEVRGPQYF. The CDR3 DNA sequence: TGCGCCAGCAGCCAAGAGGTTAGGGGCCCGCAGTACTTC.

In its sample, this clonotype was seen many times. The chain carries TRBV30 and TRBJ2-7; D is ambiguous. The V end lost 0 bases, the J end lost 2 bases, and 14 bases lay between the germline ends. Germline V gene sequence: CDR1 GTSNPN, CDR2 SVGIG (reference sequence). The CDR3 has 15 amino acids. CDR3 coding DNA: TGTGCCTGGAGTGTACGTGGTACCATTACCTACGAGCAGTACTTC. It encodes CAWSVRGTITYEQYF.

This clonotype was found a few times. The chain has TRBV4-1 and TRBJ1-2; no reliable D call. V was shortened by 4 bases and J by 6 bases, with 18 bases between the two germline ends. CDR1 MGHRA and CDR2 YSYEKL come from the germline V gene. This CDR3 has 15 residues. The CDR3 loop reads CASSPEAEWANGYTF. The CDR3 DNA is TGCGCCAGCAGCCCAGAGGCCGAATGGGCGAATGGCTACACCTTC.

Here the CDR3 DNA reads TGTGCCAGCAGCTTGGAGGAGCGCACCGGGGAGCTGTTTTTT. As protein: CASSLEERTGELFF. The J gene is TRBJ2-2, the V gene TRBV11-3; perhaps TRBD2 as D (5 bases). The V end lost 3 bases, the J end lost 4 bases, and 9 bases lay between the germline ends. This CDR3 has 14 residues. CDR1 is SGHNT, CDR2 YENEEA, per germline. Using reference TRBV11-3 and TRBJ2-2 for the parts outside the CDR3, the full variable domain is EAGVVQSPRYKIIEKKQPVAFWCNPISGHNTLYWYLQNLGQGPELLIRYENEEAVDDSQLPKDRFSAERLKGVDSTLKIQPAELGDSAVYLCASSLEERTGELFFGEGSRLTVL.

This chain connects TRBV11-2 to TRBJ2-2, with a weak D call TRBD2 (5 bases). CDR3 length: 17 residues. From germline, CDR1 is SGHAT and CDR2 FQNNGV. Trimming took 2 bases from V and 1 from J, leaving 14 bases between them. CDR3 residues: CASSLPIRRMNTGELFF. The CDR3 DNA reads as TGTGCCAGCAGCTTACCCATTCGGAGGATGAACACCGGGGAGCTGTTTTTT.

V usage is TRBV28 and J usage is TRBJ1-1; D not resolved. The CDR3 consists of 16 residues. Germline values: CDR1 MDHEN, CDR2 SYDVKM. V lost 1 base and J lost 5, with 17 bases in between. Here the CDR3 reads CASSLFGRGGLTEAFF. CDR3 nucleotide sequence: TGTGCCAGCAGTTTATTTGGCCGGGGAGGGCTAACTGAAGCTTTCTTT.

This clonotype came up many times. This chain joins TRBV27 and TRBJ2-7; D possibly corresponds to TRBD2 (5 bases). The germline gives CDR1 MNHEY, CDR2 SMNVEV (reference sequence). Trimming removed 1 base from V and 4 bases from J, with 8 bases in between. This CDR3 has 13 amino acids. The CDR3 spells CASSLLTSYEQYF. CDR3 sequence (DNA): TGTGCCAGCAGTTTATTAACTAGTTACGAGCAGTACTTC.

This clonotype appeared many times. V and J are TRBV20-1 and TRBJ2-2, with 8 bases matching TRBD1. Germline V gene sequence: CDR1 DFQATT, CDR2 SNEGSKA (reference sequence). The CDR3 extends over 13 amino acids. V lost 4 bases to trimming and J lost 4 bases; unmatched junction nucleotides: 2. In nucleotides, the CDR3 is TGCAGTGCTAAGGACAGGGCCACCGGGGAGCTGTTTTTT. Its translation: CSAKDRATGELFF.

This chain connects TRBV4-1 to TRBJ2-5, with TRBD2 as a possible D gene (5 bases). Germline V gives CDR1 MGHRA, CDR2 YSYEKL. The CDR3 length is 16 residues. Trimming pared 0 bases from V and 2 bases from J, leaving 13 bases between. The CDR3: CASSQEGRTGQETQYF. DNA for the CDR3: TGCGCCAGCAGCCAAGAGGGTCGTACGGGACAAGAGACCCAGTACTTC.

CDR3 DNA sequence: TGTGCCTGGAGTGGTCAGATGAACACTGAAGCTTTCTTT. Protein sequence: CAWSGQMNTEAFF. This chain joins TRBV30 and TRBJ1-1; no definite D call. The CDR3 is 13 amino acids. Trimming cost V 1 base and J 0 bases, with 6 bases left between them. Germline loops: CDR1 GTSNPN, CDR2 SVGIG (reference sequence).

This clonotype was counted at least ten times. The chain carries TRBV5-5 and TRBJ2-5; the D is unclear. V gave up 1 base and J gave up 2 bases, with 9 bases separating them. CDR1 is SGHKS, CDR2 YYEKEE, per germline (reference sequence). The CDR3 is 14 residues long. CDR3 DNA sequence: TGTGCCAGCAGCTTGTTGGGCAAGCAAGAGACCCAGTACTTC. Its protein is CASSLLGKQETQYF.

The gene calls are TRBV25-1 and TRBJ2-5, with 11 bases fitting TRBD1. Germline V gives CDR1 MGHDK, CDR2 SYGVNS. V shed 4 bases and J 3 bases; nucleotides not matched to a gene: 4. The CDR3 is made up of 15 amino acids. CDR3 nucleotide sequence: TGTGCCAGCAGTGCCGGACAGGGGGCCAAAGAGACCCAGTACTTC. This gives the protein CASSAGQGAKETQYF.

In this sample, this clonotype turned up many times. This chain uses TRBV5-1 with TRBJ1-6, with a weak D call TRBD1 (5 bases). Trimming took off 0 bases at V and 10 bases at J, with 17 bases between the two ends. Germline CDR1 and CDR2: SGHRS and YFSETQ. The CDR3 is 16 residues long. The CDR3 reads CASSLDAEGDDSPLHF. CDR3 nucleotide sequence: TGCGCCAGCAGCTTGGACGCCGAAGGGGATGACTCACCCCTCCACTTT.

There are many counts of this clonotype. V gene TRBV29-1 combines with J gene TRBJ2-7; TRBD2 matches 13 bases. J was trimmed by 6 bases and V by 6 bases; bases with no gene match: 5. The germline CDR1 and CDR2 sequences are SQVTM and ANQGSEA. The length of the CDR3 is 13 residues. CDR3 in DNA: TGCAGCGTGGGACGACTAGCGGGAGGCGAGCAGTACTTC. Protein product: CSVGRLAGGEQYF.

The chain uses TRBV6-2 or TRBV6-3 and TRBJ2-7; D gene uncertain. This CDR3 has 12 residues. V shed 2 bases and J shed 3 bases, with 5 bases lying between them. Germline V gene lookup returns CDR1 MNHEY and CDR2 SVGEGT. The CDR3 nucleotides read TGTGCCAGCAGTTACGACAACTACGAGCAGTACTTC. Translating it yields CASSYDNYEQYF.

This clonotype was seen at least ten times. The J gene is TRBJ2-7, the V gene TRBV11-2; 7 nucleotides line up with TRBD1. In germline, CDR1 is SGHAT, CDR2 FQNNGV. V was clipped by 8 bases and J by 5 bases; unmatched bases: 12. The CDR3 is 14 residues long. For the CDR3, the DNA is TGTGCCAGCGGACGACAGGGCTCCCGCGACGAGCAGTACTTC. Protein: CASGRQGSRDEQYF.

This clonotype has ten or more counts. The chain links TRBV7-2 to TRBJ2-7, with D hard to call. The CDR3 consists of 11 residues. CDR1 SGHTA and CDR2 FQGNSA come from the germline V gene. With 5 bases removed from V and 6 bases from J, the gap between germline ends came to 8 bases. The DNA for the CDR3 is TGTGCCAGCAGCGTAGGCCCCGAGCAGTACTTC. Translation gives CASSVGPEQYF.

The chain has TRBV12-3 or TRBV12-4 and TRBJ1-1; 8 nucleotides line up with TRBD1. The ends lost 5 bases at V and 4 bases at J; junction bases unmatched: 9. This CDR3 is 15 amino acids long. The CDR3 sequence: CASSPRTGMGTEAFF. CDR3 nucleotides: TGTGCCAGCAGTCCCCGGACAGGGATGGGCACTGAAGCTTTCTTT.

Ten or more counts support this clonotype. The chain is built from TRBV19 and TRBJ1-1; D remains ambiguous. Germline CDR1 LNHDA, CDR2 SQIVND (reference sequence). The CDR3 is made up of 15 amino acids. Trimming stripped 8 bases from V and 0 bases from J, with 16 bases between. CDR3 sequence reads: CASDYRLILNTEAFF. For the CDR3, the DNA is TGTGCCAGTGATTACAGACTTATTTTGAACACTGAAGCTTTCTTT. The complete variable domain, with remaining parts taken from reference TRBV19 and TRBJ1-1, reads DGGITQSPKYLFRKEGQNVTLSCEQNLNHDAMYWYRQDPGQGLRLIYYSQIVNDFQKGDIAEGYSVSREKKESFPLTVTSAQKNPTAFYLCASDYRLILNTEAFFGQGTRLTVV.